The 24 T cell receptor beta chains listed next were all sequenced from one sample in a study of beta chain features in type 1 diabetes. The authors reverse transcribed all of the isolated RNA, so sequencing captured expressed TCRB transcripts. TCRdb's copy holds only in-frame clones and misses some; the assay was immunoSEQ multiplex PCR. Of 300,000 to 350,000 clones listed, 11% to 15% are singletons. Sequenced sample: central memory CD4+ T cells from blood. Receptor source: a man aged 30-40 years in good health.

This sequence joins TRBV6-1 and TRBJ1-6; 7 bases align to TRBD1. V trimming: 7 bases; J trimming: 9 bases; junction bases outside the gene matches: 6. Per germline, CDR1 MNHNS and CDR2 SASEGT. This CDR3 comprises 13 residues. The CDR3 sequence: CASKEGAFSPLHF. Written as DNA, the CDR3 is TGTGCCAGCAAGGAGGGGGCTTTTTCACCCCTCCACTTT.

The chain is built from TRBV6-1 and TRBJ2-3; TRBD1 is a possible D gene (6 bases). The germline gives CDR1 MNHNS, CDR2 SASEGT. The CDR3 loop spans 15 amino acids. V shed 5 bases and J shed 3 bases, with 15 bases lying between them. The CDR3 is CASSPFGGETDTQYF. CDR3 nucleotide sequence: TGTGCCAGCAGTCCCTTTGGGGGCGAGACAGATACGCAGTATTTT.

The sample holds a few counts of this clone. This chain's CDR3 is CASSPLTGGSYEQYF. The CDR3 DNA is TGTGCCAGCAGCCCCCTAACGGGGGGCTCCTACGAGCAGTACTTC. The V and J genes are TRBV4-2 and TRBJ2-7, with TRBD2 matching 7 bases. This CDR3 has 15 amino acids. The germline gives CDR1 LGHNA, CDR2 YNFKEQ. The J segment lost 0 bases and the V segment lost 4 bases, leaving 6 bases of the junction unmatched.

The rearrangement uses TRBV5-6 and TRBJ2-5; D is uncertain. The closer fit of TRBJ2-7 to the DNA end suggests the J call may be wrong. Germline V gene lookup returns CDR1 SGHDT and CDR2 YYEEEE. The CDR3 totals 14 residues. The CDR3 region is CASSLDVQTYEQYF. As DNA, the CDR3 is TGTGCCAGCAGCTTGGATGTCCAGACCTACGAGCAGTACTTC.

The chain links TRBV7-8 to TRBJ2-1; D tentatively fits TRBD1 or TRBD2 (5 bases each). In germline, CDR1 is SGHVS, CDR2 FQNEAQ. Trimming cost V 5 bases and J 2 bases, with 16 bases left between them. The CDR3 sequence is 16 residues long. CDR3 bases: TGTGCCAGCAGCCTCATCGCCCGGGGCCCCTACAATGAGCAGTTCTTC. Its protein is CASSLIARGPYNEQFF.

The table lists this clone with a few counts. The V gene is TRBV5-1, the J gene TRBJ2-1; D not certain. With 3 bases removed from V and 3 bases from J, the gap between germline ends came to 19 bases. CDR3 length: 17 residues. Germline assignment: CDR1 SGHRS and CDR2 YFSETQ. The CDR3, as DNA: TGCGCCAGCAGCTCCGCGGTTCGCTCCATTTTCTACAATGAGCAGTTCTTC. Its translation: CASSSAVRSIFYNEQFF.

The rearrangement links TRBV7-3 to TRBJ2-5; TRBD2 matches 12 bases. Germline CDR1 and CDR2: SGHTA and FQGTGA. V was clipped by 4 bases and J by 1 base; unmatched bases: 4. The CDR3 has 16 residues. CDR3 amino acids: CASSSGLAGRQETQYF. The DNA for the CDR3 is TGTGCCAGCAGCTCAGGACTAGCGGGGCGCCAAGAGACCCAGTACTTC.

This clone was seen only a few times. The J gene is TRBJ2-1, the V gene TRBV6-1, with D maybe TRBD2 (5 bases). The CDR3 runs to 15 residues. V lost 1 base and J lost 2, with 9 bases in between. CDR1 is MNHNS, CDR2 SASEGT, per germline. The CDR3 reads CASSEDGLTYNEQFF. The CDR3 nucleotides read TGTGCCAGCAGTGAAGATGGACTCACCTACAATGAGCAGTTCTTC.

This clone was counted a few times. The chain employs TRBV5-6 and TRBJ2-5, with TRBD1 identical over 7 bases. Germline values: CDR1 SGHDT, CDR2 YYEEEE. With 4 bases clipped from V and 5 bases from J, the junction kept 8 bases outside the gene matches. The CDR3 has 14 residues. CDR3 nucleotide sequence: TGTGCCAGCAGCCCCACCGACAGGGTTGAGACCCAGTACTTC. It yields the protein CASSPTDRVETQYF.

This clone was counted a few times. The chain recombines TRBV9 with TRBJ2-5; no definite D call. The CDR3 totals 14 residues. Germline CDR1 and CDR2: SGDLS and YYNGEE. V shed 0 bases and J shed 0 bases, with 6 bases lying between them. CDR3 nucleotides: TGTGCCAGCAGCGTAGGACATTACCAAGAGACCCAGTACTTC. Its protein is CASSVGHYQETQYF. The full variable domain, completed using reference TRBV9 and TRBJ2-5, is DSGVTQTPKHLITATGQRVTLRCSPRSGDLSVYWYQQSLDQGLQFLIQYYNGEERAKGNILERFSAQQFPDLHSELNLSSLELGDSALYFCASSVGHYQETQYFGPGTRLLVL.

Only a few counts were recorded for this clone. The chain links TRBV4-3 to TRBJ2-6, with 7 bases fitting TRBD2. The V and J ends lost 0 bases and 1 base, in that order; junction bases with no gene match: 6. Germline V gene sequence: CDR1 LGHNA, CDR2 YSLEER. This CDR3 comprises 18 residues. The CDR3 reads CASSQEGTTGSGANVLTF. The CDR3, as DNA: TGCGCCAGCAGCCAAGAGGGGACTACCGGATCTGGGGCCAACGTCCTGACTTTC.

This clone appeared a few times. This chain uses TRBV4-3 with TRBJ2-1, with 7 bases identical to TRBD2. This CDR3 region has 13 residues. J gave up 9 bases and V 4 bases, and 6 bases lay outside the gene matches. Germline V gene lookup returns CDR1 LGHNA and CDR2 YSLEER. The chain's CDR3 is CASSPSLATEQFF. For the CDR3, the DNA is TGCGCCAGCAGCCCCTCACTAGCGACTGAGCAGTTCTTC.

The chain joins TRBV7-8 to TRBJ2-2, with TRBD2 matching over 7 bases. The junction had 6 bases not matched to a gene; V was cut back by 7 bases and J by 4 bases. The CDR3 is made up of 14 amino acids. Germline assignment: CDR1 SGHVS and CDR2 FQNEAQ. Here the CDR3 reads CASIEREVTGELFF. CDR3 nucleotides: TGTGCCAGCATTGAACGGGAGGTCACCGGGGAGCTGTTTTTT. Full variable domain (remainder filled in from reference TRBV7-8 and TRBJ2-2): GAGVSQSPRYKVAKRGQDVALRCDPISGHVSLFWYQQALGQGPEFLTYFQNEAQLDKSGLPSDRFFAERPEGSVSTLKIQRTQQEDSAVYLCASIEREVTGELFFGEGSRLTVL.

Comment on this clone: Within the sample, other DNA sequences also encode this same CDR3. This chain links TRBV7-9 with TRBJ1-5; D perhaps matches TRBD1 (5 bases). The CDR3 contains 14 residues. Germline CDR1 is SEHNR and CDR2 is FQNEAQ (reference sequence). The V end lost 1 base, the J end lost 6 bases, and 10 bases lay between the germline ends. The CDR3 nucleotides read TGTGCCAGCAGCTTAGGGTCCGGGGGTCAGCCCCAGCATTTT. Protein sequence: CASSLGSGGQPQHF.

Here the CDR3 reads CASSQATGFQETQYF. CDR3 nucleotides: TGCGCCAGCAGCCAGGCGACTGGATTCCAAGAGACCCAGTACTTC. The chain has TRBV4-1 and TRBJ2-5; unclear D gene. V was shortened by 3 bases and J by 1 base, with 12 bases between the two germline ends. The CDR3 runs 15 residues. Germline V CDR1 and CDR2: MGHRA, YSYEKL.

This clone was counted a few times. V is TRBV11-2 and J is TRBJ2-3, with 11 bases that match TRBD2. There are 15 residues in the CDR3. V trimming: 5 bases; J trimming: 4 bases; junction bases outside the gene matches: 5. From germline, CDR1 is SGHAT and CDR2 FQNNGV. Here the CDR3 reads CASSPTSGSSDTQYF. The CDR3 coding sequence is TGTGCCAGCAGCCCCACTAGCGGGAGTTCAGATACGCAGTATTTT. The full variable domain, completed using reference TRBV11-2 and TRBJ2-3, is EAGVAQSPRYKIIEKRQSVAFWCNPISGHATLYWYQQILGQGPKLLIQFQNNGVVDDSQLPKDRFSAERLKGVDSTLKIQPAKLEDSAVYLCASSPTSGSSDTQYFGPGTRLTVL.

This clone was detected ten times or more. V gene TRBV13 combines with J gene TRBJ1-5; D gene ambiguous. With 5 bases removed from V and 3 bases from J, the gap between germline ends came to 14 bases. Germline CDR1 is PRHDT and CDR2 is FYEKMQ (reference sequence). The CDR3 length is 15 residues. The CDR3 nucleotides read TGTGCCAGCAGCACTCGACGAGGCTCCAATCAGCCCCAGCATTTT. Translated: CASSTRRGSNQPQHF.

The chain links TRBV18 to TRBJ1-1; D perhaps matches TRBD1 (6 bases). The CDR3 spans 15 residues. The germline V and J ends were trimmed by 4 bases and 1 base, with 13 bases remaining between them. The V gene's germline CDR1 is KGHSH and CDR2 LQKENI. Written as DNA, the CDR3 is TGTGCCAGCTCACTCTACAGGGATCCGAACACTGAAGCTTTCTTT. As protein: CASSLYRDPNTEAFF.

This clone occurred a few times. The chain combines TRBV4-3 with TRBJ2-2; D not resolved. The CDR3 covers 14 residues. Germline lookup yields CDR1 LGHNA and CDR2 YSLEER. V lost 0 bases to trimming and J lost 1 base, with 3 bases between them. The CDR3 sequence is CASSQDWNTGELFF. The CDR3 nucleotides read TGCGCCAGCAGCCAAGACTGGAACACCGGGGAGCTGTTTTTT.

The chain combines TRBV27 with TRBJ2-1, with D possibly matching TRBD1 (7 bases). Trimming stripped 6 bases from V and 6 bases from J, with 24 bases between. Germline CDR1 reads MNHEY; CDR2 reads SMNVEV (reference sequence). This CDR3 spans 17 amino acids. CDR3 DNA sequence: TGTGCCAGCAGCACTAGTAGGGGGCGATGGGGAGGCAATGAGCAGTTCTTC. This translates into CASSTSRGRWGGNEQFF.

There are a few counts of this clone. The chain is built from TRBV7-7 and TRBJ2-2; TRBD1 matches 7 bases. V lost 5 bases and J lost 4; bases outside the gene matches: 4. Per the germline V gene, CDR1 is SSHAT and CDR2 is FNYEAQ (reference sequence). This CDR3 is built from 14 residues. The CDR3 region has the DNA TGTGCCAGCAGCGAAGACAGGGCCACCGGGGAGCTGTTTTTT. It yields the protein CASSEDRATGELFF.

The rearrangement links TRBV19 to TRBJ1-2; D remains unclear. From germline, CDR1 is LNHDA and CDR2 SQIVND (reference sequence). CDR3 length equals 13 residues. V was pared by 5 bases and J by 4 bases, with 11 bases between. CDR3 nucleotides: TGTGCCAGTAGTGACTTTTCTGGCTATGGCTACACCTTC. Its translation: CASSDFSGYGYTF.

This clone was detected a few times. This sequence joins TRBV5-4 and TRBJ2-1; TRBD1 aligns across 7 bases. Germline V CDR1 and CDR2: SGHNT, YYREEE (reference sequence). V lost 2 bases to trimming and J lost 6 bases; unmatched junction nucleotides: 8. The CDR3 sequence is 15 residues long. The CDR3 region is CASSLMTGIVNEQFF. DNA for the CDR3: TGTGCCAGCAGCTTAATGACAGGGATAGTCAATGAGCAGTTCTTC.

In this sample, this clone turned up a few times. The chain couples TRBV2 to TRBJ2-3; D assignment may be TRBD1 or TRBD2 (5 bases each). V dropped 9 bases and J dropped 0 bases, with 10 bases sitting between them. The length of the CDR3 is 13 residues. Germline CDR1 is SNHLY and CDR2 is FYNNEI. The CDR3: CARGTPSTDTQYF. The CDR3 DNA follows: TGTGCCAGAGGGACGCCTAGCACAGATACGCAGTATTTT.